Below are 27 T cell receptor beta chains sequenced from a single sample in a study of blood T cell repertoires in COVID-19. Produced via immunoSEQ multiplex PCR; TCRdb's table is partial and in-frame only. The sample yields 370,000 or so clones, 81% seen once. Sequencing input: peripheral blood. These receptors were collected from a human donor with acute or convalescent COVID-19. The donor label of this sample is uncertain.

This chain's CDR3 is CASRKEEISTDTQYF. DNA of the CDR3: TGTGCCAGCAGGAAAGAGGAGATTAGCACAGATACGCAGTATTTT. The rearrangement uses TRBV2 and TRBJ2-3; D gene unclear. Deletions cut 6 bases from V and 0 bases from J, with 13 bases between. The CDR3 spans 15 residues. Germline V gene lookup returns CDR1 SNHLY and CDR2 FYNNEI. Full variable domain (rest looked up from reference TRBV2 and TRBJ2-3): EPEVTQTPSHQVTQMGQEVILRCVPISNHLYFYWYRQILGQKVEFLVSFYNNEISEKSEIFDDQFSVERPDGSNFTLKIRSTKLEDSAMYFCASRKEEISTDTQYFGPGTRLTVL.

The CDR3 is CASSSRTGSETQYF. As DNA, the CDR3 is TGCGCCAGCAGCAGCCGGACAGGGTCGGAGACCCAGTACTTC. V and J are TRBV5-1 and TRBJ2-5; 8 bases match TRBD1. The CDR3 is made up of 14 amino acids. The germline CDR1 and CDR2 sequences are SGHRS and YFSETQ. Germline trimming cut 4 bases from V and 5 bases from J; bases unmatched to any gene: 7.

CDR3 in DNA: TGTGCCAGCAGTTCAGGATATAACTATGGCTACACCTTC. It encodes CASSSGYNYGYTF. This sequence joins TRBV2 and TRBJ1-2, with D hard to call. The CDR3 extends over 13 amino acids. CDR1 is SNHLY, CDR2 FYNNEI, per germline. The V end lost 5 bases, the J end lost 1 base, and 8 bases lay between the germline ends.

The V and J genes are TRBV2 and TRBJ1-5; no firm D call. The CDR3 loop spans 13 amino acids. V was clipped by 4 bases and J by 4 bases, with 8 bases between them. Germline CDR1 reads SNHLY; CDR2 reads FYNNEI. This chain's CDR3 is CASSVGTNQPQHF. CDR3 bases: TGTGCCAGCAGTGTGGGCACGAATCAGCCCCAGCATTTT. The full variable domain, rest sourced from reference TRBV2 and TRBJ1-5, is EPEVTQTPSHQVTQMGQEVILRCVPISNHLYFYWYRQILGQKVEFLVSFYNNEISEKSEIFDDQFSVERPDGSNFTLKIRSTKLEDSAMYFCASSVGTNQPQHFGDGTRLSIL.

The chain combines TRBV5-1 with TRBJ1-4; possible D gene TRBD1, 5 bases. V dropped 4 bases and J dropped 8 bases, with 15 bases sitting between them. The V gene's germline CDR1 is SGHRS and CDR2 YFSETQ. The CDR3 has 14 residues. The CDR3 bases are TGCGCCAGCAGCACGAGACCTGGGGGGGAAAAACTGTTTTTT. Translation: CASSTRPGGEKLFF.

The chain has TRBV19 and TRBJ2-1, with D possibly matching TRBD2 (6 bases). This CDR3 comprises 13 residues. CDR1 and CDR2 (germline): LNHDA, SQIVND (reference sequence). V lost 8 bases, J lost 3 bases, and 11 bases lay in between. The DNA for the CDR3 is TGTGCCAGTTCCACGGGAGTCTACAATGAGCAGTTCTTC. Its protein is CASSTGVYNEQFF. The variable domain in full, with the rest retrieved from reference TRBV19 and TRBJ2-1, is DGGITQSPKYLFRKEGQNVTLSCEQNLNHDAMYWYRQDPGQGLRLIYYSQIVNDFQKGDIAEGYSVSREKKESFPLTVTSAQKNPTAFYLCASSTGVYNEQFFGPGTRLTVL.

The genes are TRBV6-2 or TRBV6-3 and TRBJ2-2, with a weak D call TRBD1 (6 bases). Germline lookup yields CDR1 MNHEY and CDR2 SVGEGT. The CDR3 is made up of 14 amino acids. With 6 bases removed from V and 5 bases from J, the gap between germline ends came to 13 bases. The CDR3 DNA is TGTGCCAGCAGATACAGGGTAGCGACCGGGGAGCTGTTTTTT. The encoded protein is CASRYRVATGELFF.

CDR3 nucleotides: TGTGCCATCAGCAGGGATTTCGGAACTAATGAAAAACTGTTTTTT. Translated: CAISRDFGTNEKLFF. The rearrangement uses TRBV10-3 and TRBJ1-4, with D possibly being TRBD1 (5 bases). The CDR3 runs to 15 residues. Deletions cut 6 bases from V and 1 base from J, with 12 bases between. Germline lookup yields CDR1 ENHRY and CDR2 SYGVKD.

The rearrangement uses TRBV9 and TRBJ2-3, with D maybe TRBD1 (6 bases). Germline CDR1 is SGDLS and CDR2 is YYNGEE. Trimming took 4 bases from V and 0 from J, leaving 15 bases between them. This CDR3 region has 16 residues. In DNA form, the CDR3 reads TGTGCCAGCAGCCCGCGAGGGGGTGCTAGCACAGATACGCAGTATTTT. Amino acids: CASSPRGGASTDTQYF.

The gene calls are TRBV6-5 and TRBJ2-1, with TRBD1 as a possible D gene (6 bases). Germline lookup yields CDR1 MNHEY and CDR2 SVGAGI. Trimming removed 6 bases from V and 12 bases from J, with 18 bases in between. The CDR3 loop spans 13 amino acids. CDR3 coding DNA: TGTGCCAGCAGCCGCTCAGCGGCCAGGGGGCAGTTCTTC. Translating it yields CASSRSAARGQFF.

The CDR3 here is CSVEMVGAEAFF. The CDR3, as DNA: TGCAGCGTTGAAATGGTCGGGGCTGAAGCTTTCTTT. The chain combines TRBV29-1 with TRBJ1-1; D unclear. The CDR3 length is 12 residues. The germline V gene encodes CDR1 SQVTM and CDR2 ANQGSEA. The V end was cut by 2 bases, the J end by 6 bases, with 10 bases between.

This clone came up a few times. The J gene is TRBJ1-3, the V gene TRBV5-4, with D possibly matching TRBD1 (6 bases). Trimming took off 4 bases at V and 4 bases at J, with 12 bases between the two ends. Germline V gene sequence: CDR1 SGHNT, CDR2 YYREEE (reference sequence). The CDR3 runs to 14 residues. CDR3 in DNA: TGTGCCAGCAGCCGGGACATAACAGGAAACACCATATATTTT. Amino acid sequence: CASSRDITGNTIYF.

This clone has only one observation. V and J are TRBV18 and TRBJ1-1, with TRBD1 matching 9 bases. Germline V gene data show CDR1 as KGHSH and CDR2 as LQKENI. V lost 6 bases and J lost 2; bases outside the gene matches: 4. The CDR3 is 14 amino acids. The CDR3 nucleotides are TGTGCCAGCTCCCCGGACAGGGGAAACACTGAAGCTTTCTTT. It codes for CASSPDRGNTEAFF. The whole variable domain, filled in from reference TRBV18 and TRBJ1-1, reads NAGVMQNPRHLVRRRGQEARLRCSPMKGHSHVYWYRQLPEEGLKFMVYLQKENIIDESGMPKERFSAEFPKEGPSILRIQQVVRGDSAAYFCASSPDRGNTEAFFGQGTRLTVV.

The chain combines TRBV6-5 with TRBJ2-6; D perhaps matches TRBD1 (5 bases). The CDR3 loop spans 15 amino acids. V lost 6 bases to trimming and J lost 2 bases, with 11 bases between them. The germline V gene encodes CDR1 MNHEY and CDR2 SVGAGI. CDR3 DNA sequence: TGTGCCAGCAGAGCTGACAGTACTGGGGCCAACGTCCTGACTTTC. The encoded protein is CASRADSTGANVLTF.

The chain uses TRBV19 and TRBJ1-5, with TRBD1 matching over 9 bases. CDR3 length: 15 amino acids. Germline V gene sequence: CDR1 LNHDA, CDR2 SQIVND (reference sequence). The V and J ends lost 3 bases and 1 base, in that order; junction bases with no gene match: 1. CDR3 loop: CASSMDRGSNQPQHF. The DNA for the CDR3 is TGTGCCAGTAGTATGGACAGGGGAAGCAATCAGCCCCAGCATTTT.

J is TRBJ2-7 and V is TRBV6-2 or TRBV6-3; possibly TRBD1 for D (5 bases). The V gene's germline CDR1 is MNHEY and CDR2 SVGEGT. Trimming removed 6 bases from V and 2 bases from J, with 14 bases in between. CDR3 size: 14 residues. CDR3 in amino acids: CASSPMGQPYEQYF. Here the CDR3 DNA reads TGTGCCAGCAGCCCGATGGGGCAACCCTACGAGCAGTACTTC.

This clone was counted between two and nine times. The CDR3 here is CTSSQRGLAGVYEQYF. The DNA for the CDR3 is TGCACCAGCAGCCAACGGGGACTAGCGGGAGTTTACGAGCAGTACTTC. The J gene is TRBJ2-7, the V gene TRBV1; TRBD2, the table's D call, lacks a check against the DNA. TRBV1 is given as a pseudogene. The CDR3 is made up of 16 amino acids.

V gene TRBV29-1 combines with J gene TRBJ1-2; 7 nucleotides match TRBD1. Trimming at V came to 7 bases and at J to 2 bases, leaving 4 bases not matched to a gene. Germline V gene sequence: CDR1 SQVTM, CDR2 ANQGSEA. This CDR3 comprises 12 residues. The CDR3 reads CSGLTGNYGYTF. The CDR3 coding sequence is TGCAGCGGTCTGACAGGGAACTATGGCTACACCTTC.

The J gene is TRBJ1-5, the V gene TRBV7-9; 7 nucleotides match TRBD1. This CDR3 has 14 residues. The V gene end was trimmed by 5 bases and the J gene end by 2 bases; junction bases not matched to a gene: 3. In germline, CDR1 is SEHNR, CDR2 FQNEAQ (reference sequence). The CDR3 coding sequence is TGTGCCAGCAGCGAGGGGACAGGCAATCAGCCCCAGCATTTT. Its protein is CASSEGTGNQPQHF. Full variable domain (rest looked up from reference TRBV7-9 and TRBJ1-5): DTGVSQNPRHKITKRGQNVTFRCDPISEHNRLYWYRQTLGQGPEFLTYFQNEAQLEKSRLLSDRFSAERPKGSFSTLEIQRTEQGDSAMYLCASSEGTGNQPQHFGDGTRLSIL.

Only a few counts were recorded for this clone. This chain joins TRBV27 and TRBJ1-2; 7 bases map to TRBD1. Germline lookup yields CDR1 MNHEY and CDR2 SMNVEV (reference sequence). V trimming: 6 bases; J trimming: 3 bases; junction bases outside the gene matches: 10. This CDR3 comprises 15 residues. The CDR3 reads CASRPMDRLYYGYTF. In DNA form, the CDR3 reads TGTGCCAGCAGACCTATGGACAGGCTGTACTATGGCTACACCTTC.

The chain couples TRBV6-6 to TRBJ1-5, with 8 bases fitting TRBD1. V shed 7 bases and J 4 bases; nucleotides not matched to a gene: 9. Germline V gene data show CDR1 as MNHNY and CDR2 as SVGAGI (reference sequence). This CDR3 is 15 amino acids long. CDR3 protein: CASTGDRGGNQPQHF. CDR3 DNA sequence: TGTGCCAGCACCGGAGACAGGGGAGGGAATCAGCCCCAGCATTTT.

The count of this clone is one. Within the sample, other DNA sequences also encode this same CDR3. The rearrangement uses TRBV6-5 and TRBJ1-2; 9 nucleotides align to TRBD1. Germline CDR1 reads MNHEY; CDR2 reads SVGAGI. The CDR3 length is 13 residues. Losses at the gene ends were 6 bases for V and 4 bases for J; bases not matched to a gene: 3. CDR3 nucleotide sequence: TGTGCCAGCAGGCCGACAGGGGGCTATGGCTACACCTTC. Amino acid sequence: CASRPTGGYGYTF.

CDR3 in DNA: TGTGCCAGCAGCCAAGGCGGGAGTTTGACAGATACGCAGTATTTT. Its translation: CASSQGGSLTDTQYF. The V call is TRBV3-1 (or the pseudogene TRBV3-2), the J call TRBJ2-3; 7 bases match TRBD2. Germline CDR1 is LGHDT and CDR2 is YNNKEL (reference sequence). CDR3 size: 15 residues. V was pared by 1 base and J by 3 bases, with 4 bases of the junction left unmatched.

This sequence joins TRBV14 and TRBJ1-2; D call uncertain. V lost 0 bases, J lost 0 bases, and 8 bases lay in between. Per germline, CDR1 SGHDN and CDR2 FVKESK. The CDR3 consists of 15 residues. CDR3 nucleotide sequence: TGTGCCAGCAGCCAAGAAGCGGCAGCTAACTATGGCTACACCTTC. This gives the protein CASSQEAAANYGYTF.

This clone was seen only once. V usage is TRBV27 and J usage is TRBJ2-5; D might be TRBD1 (5 bases). V was cut by 1 base and J by 3 bases, with 12 bases left in between. The CDR3 runs 15 residues. CDR1 is MNHEY and CDR2 is SMNVEV in the germline V gene (reference sequence). For the CDR3, the DNA is TGTGCCAGCAGTTTATTAGGGGTTGGAAAAGAGACCCAGTACTTC. It translates to CASSLLGVGKETQYF.

This clone was seen just once. This sequence joins TRBV7-6 and TRBJ2-5; tentative D call: TRBD1 (5 bases). Germline CDR1 reads SGHVS; CDR2 reads FNYEAQ. Between the trimmed V and J ends, which lost 6 bases and 1 base, there was a span of 18 bases. This CDR3 is 16 amino acids long. CDR3 bases: TGTGCCAGCAGTCAAGCGCAGGGATGGTCCCAAGAGACCCAGTACTTC. Translated: CASSQAQGWSQETQYF.

The chain carries TRBV14 and TRBJ2-1, with 10 bases lining up with TRBD2. This CDR3 region has 16 residues. CDR1 is SGHDN and CDR2 is FVKESK in the germline V gene. The V gene end was trimmed by 3 bases and the J gene end by 9 bases; junction bases not matched to a gene: 11. CDR3 loop: CASSHLAGDWGGEQFF. The CDR3 DNA reads TGTGCCAGCAGCCACCTAGCGGGAGATTGGGGCGGTGAGCAGTTCTTC. The complete variable domain, with remaining parts taken from reference TRBV14 and TRBJ2-1, reads EAGVTQFPSHSVIEKGQTVTLRCDPISGHDNLYWYRRVMGKEIKFLLHFVKESKQDESGMPNNRFLAERTGGTYSTLKVQPAELEDSGVYFCASSHLAGDWGGEQFFGPGTRLTVL.